A selection of T cell receptor beta chains follows, all from one sample in a study of blood T cell repertoires in COVID-19. Sequencing used immunoSEQ multiplex PCR; TCRdb keeps in-frame clones, though not all of them. The sample records fewer than 45,000 clones, more than 70% being singletons. The sequencing input was peripheral blood. The receptors were sampled from a man aged 55-75 years with acute or convalescent COVID-19. The CDR3 runs from the conserved cysteine through the conserved F or W. A D gene is named only where the DNA matches it firmly. Expanded clones are given a class, and other clones once, few, many or no size at all.

j_call | v_call | clone_size | d_call | cdr3_nt | cdr3_aa
TRBJ2-7 | TRBV13 | few | NA | TGTGCCAGCAGCTTACGGCAGGGTTTAGGCGAGCAGTACTTC | CASSLRQGLGEQYF
TRBJ2-7 | TRBV19 | NA | TRBD2 | TGTGCCAGTAGTATGACTAGCGGGAGTGAATACGAGCAGTACTTC | CASSMTSGSEYEQYF
TRBJ2-3 | TRBV19 | NA | NA | TGTGCCAGTAAAAGTGACTCTAGCACAGATACGCAGTATTTT | CASKSDSSTDTQYF
TRBJ1-1 | TRBV10-1 | few | NA | TGCGCCAGCAGTGAGTCAAGGGGATCAGCTGAAGCTTTCTTT | CASSESRGSAEAFF
TRBJ2-3 | TRBV2 | medium-sized | NA | TGTGCCAGCAGTCGTAGCGGCCTCAGCGGGGATACGCAGTATTTT | CASSRSGLSGDTQYF
TRBJ2-1 | TRBV6-2/TRBV6-3 | NA | NA | TGTGCCAGCAGTTACTCCTTTGGCGGGGTGTCCTACAATGAGCAGTTCTTC | CASSYSFGGVSYNEQFF
TRBJ2-2 | TRBV24-1 | NA | TRBD2 | TGTGCCACCAGTTGGTCTAGGCGGGAGACCGGGGAGCTGTTTTTT | CATSWSRRETGELFF
TRBJ2-5 | TRBV27 | NA | TRBD2 | TGTGCCAGCAGTTTAAGGGAGGGCGAGACCCAGTACTTC | CASSLREGETQYF
TRBJ2-7 | TRBV21-1 | few | NA | TGTGCCAGCAGCAAAGGTAGCGGGTTGGTCTACGAGCAGTACTTC | CASSKGSGLVYEQYF
TRBJ2-7 | TRBV11-1 | NA | NA | TGTGCCAGCAGCTTAGTCGGGGAGCCCCACTTC | CASSLVGEPHF
TRBJ2-6 | TRBV5-1 | NA | TRBD1 | TGCGCCAGCAGCTTAGGGGACAGGGGTCGGTCTGGGGCCAACGTCCTGACTTTC | CASSLGDRGRSGANVLTF
TRBJ1-6 | TRBV30 | NA | TRBD1 | TGTGCCTGGAGTGTAACCGGGACAGGGCGTAGTTCACCCCTCCACTTT | CAWSVTGTGRSSPLHF
TRBJ1-1 | TRBV24-1 | NA | NA | TGTGCCACTAAGCTTGGGCAGGGAACTGAAGCTTTCTTT | CATKLGQGTEAFF
TRBJ2-2 | TRBV19 | few | NA | TGTGCCAGTAGTATTGAGACAGCAAACACCGGGGAGCTGTTTTTT | CASSIETANTGELFF
TRBJ2-3 | TRBV5-6 | NA | NA | TGTGCCAGCAGCTTGGTGGCCGGACTCACAGATACGCAGTATTTT | CASSLVAGLTDTQYF
TRBJ2-7 | TRBV5-1 | few | NA | TGCGCCAGCAGCTTGGATACCGGGCGGGACTACGAGCAGTACTTC | CASSLDTGRDYEQYF
TRBJ1-1 | TRBV6-2/TRBV6-3 | NA | TRBD1 | TGTGCCAGCAGTTACTTTTCGGGACAGGGGGACACTGAAGCTTTCTTT | CASSYFSGQGDTEAFF
TRBJ2-7 | TRBV27 | once | TRBD1 | TGTGCCAGCATCTTGGGGACAGCCGGCTACGAGCAGTACTTC | CASILGTAGYEQYF
TRBJ2-7 | TRBV5-1 | NA | NA | TGCGCCAGCAGCTTGGAAATCGGGGCCTACGAGCAGTACTTC | CASSLEIGAYEQYF
TRBJ1-5 | TRBV5-4 | NA | NA | TGTGCCAGCAGCGACGGGGATCGGGGGCAGCCCCAGCATTTT | CASSDGDRGQPQHF
TRBJ1-2 | TRBV6-5 | NA | NA | TGTGCCAGCGGGGAGACGGTTAGCTATGGCTACACCTTC | CASGETVSYGYTF
TRBJ2-7 | TRBV14 | NA | TRBD1 | TGTGCCAGCAGCCAATGGACAGGGACTTCCTACGAGCAGTACTTC | CASSQWTGTSYEQYF
TRBJ2-5 | TRBV5-5 | once | NA | TGTGCCAGCAGCTTGCCTAGCAGTGAGACCCAGTACTTC | CASSLPSSETQYF
TRBJ2-5 | TRBV11-3 | once | NA | TGTGCCAGCAGCTTAGCCTTACAGGGTAGGAAGACCCAGTACTTC | CASSLALQGRKTQYF
TRBJ2-5 | TRBV15 | NA | TRBD1 | TGTGCCACCAGCGGTACCGGGACAGTCTTCCAAGAGACCCAGTACTTC | CATSGTGTVFQETQYF
TRBJ1-5 | TRBV30 | NA | NA | TGTGCCTGGAGTGTTGGGCAGGGGTTAGTGGCCCAGCATTTT | CAWSVGQGLVAQHF
TRBJ2-5 | TRBV6-5 | NA | NA | TGTGCCAGCAGTCAAAAAGAGACCCAGTACTTC | CASSQKETQYF
TRBJ2-7 | TRBV9 | NA | NA | TGTGCCAGCAGCGTAGAGTGGGGGCCCGAGCAGTACTTC | CASSVEWGPEQYF
TRBJ2-7 | TRBV5-4 | NA | TRBD1 | TGTGCCAGCAGCCGAGGGACAGCCTCCTACGAGCAGTACTTC | CASSRGTASYEQYF
TRBJ2-4 | TRBV10-3 | NA | NA | TGTGCCATCAGTGAGTCCTTGGGGGCTCAAAAAAACATTCAGTACTTC | CAISESLGAQKNIQYF
TRBJ1-1 | TRBV5-1 | once | NA | TGCGCCAGCAGCTCCGACGGGCAGGGCTTGAATTCGCCTGAAGCTTTCTTT | CASSSDGQGLNSPEAFF
TRBJ1-1 | TRBV11-3 | NA | NA | TGTGCCAGCAGCTTCGGCGTTAGCGGCACTGAAGCTTTCTTT | CASSFGVSGTEAFF
TRBJ2-7 | TRBV5-4 | NA | TRBD2 | TGTGCCAGCAGCCCCGGGACTAGGAGCTCCTACGAGCAGTACTTC | CASSPGTRSSYEQYF
TRBJ2-5 | TRBV2 | NA | TRBD2 | TGTGCCAGCAGTGAAGGACTAGCTCAGAAGACCCAGTACTTC | CASSEGLAQKTQYF
TRBJ2-1 | TRBV3-1/TRBV3-2 | NA | TRBD1 | TGTGCCAGCAGCCAAGATCCCCCAGGGGGCGAGGATGAGCAGTTCTTC | CASSQDPPGGEDEQFF
TRBJ1-4 | TRBV28 | few | NA | TGTGCCAGCAGTGCACAGGCCCCAGGTGAAAAACTGTTTTTT | CASSAQAPGEKLFF
TRBJ2-2 | TRBV11-2 | NA | NA | TGTGCCAGCAGCCCGGGACAAAGGAACACCGGGGAGCTGTTTTTT | CASSPGQRNTGELFF
TRBJ2-5 | TRBV30 | NA | NA | TGTGCCTGGAGCTCCGGTTTAAGGGGGGAGACCCAGTACTTC | CAWSSGLRGETQYF
TRBJ2-3 | TRBV24-1 | NA | TRBD2 | TGTGCCACCAGTGAAACTAGCGGGAGCCCAGATACGCAGTATTTT | CATSETSGSPDTQYF
TRBJ2-5 | TRBV7-8 | few | NA | TGTGCCAGCAGCTTAGACGGCGCGGGAGAGACCCAGTACTTC | CASSLDGAGETQYF
TRBJ2-1 | TRBV11-3 | NA | TRBD2 | TGTGCCACCCAGCGGGTGGGAGGGCCTTACAATGAGCAGTTCTTC | CATQRVGGPYNEQFF
TRBJ1-6 | TRBV19 | NA | NA | TGTGCCAGTACCCGTGGACAGCCTGAGTCACCCCTCCACTTT | CASTRGQPESPLHF
TRBJ1-4 | TRBV6-5 | once | NA | TGTGCCAGCAGTTACTCCTCCGGAGGAAAACTGTTTTTT | CASSYSSGGKLFF
TRBJ1-3 | TRBV28 | NA | NA | TGTGCCAGCAGATCGCACGGGGCTGGAAACACCATATATTTT | CASRSHGAGNTIYF
TRBJ1-1 | TRBV6-5 | NA | NA | TGTGCCAGCAGTTACAAGGAGTCCACTGAAGCTTTCTTT | CASSYKESTEAFF
TRBJ2-6 | TRBV6-6 | few | NA | TGTGCCAGCAGTCCACGAGAGGGATCTGGGGCCAACGTCCTGACTTTC | CASSPREGSGANVLTF
TRBJ1-1 | TRBV7-8 | NA | TRBD1 | TGTGCCAGCAGCCGTGACAGGGACACTGAAGCTTTCTTT | CASSRDRDTEAFF
TRBJ1-5 | TRBV2 | few | NA | TGTGCCAGCAGTGAACGACAGGGCAATCAGCCCCAGCATTTT | CASSERQGNQPQHF